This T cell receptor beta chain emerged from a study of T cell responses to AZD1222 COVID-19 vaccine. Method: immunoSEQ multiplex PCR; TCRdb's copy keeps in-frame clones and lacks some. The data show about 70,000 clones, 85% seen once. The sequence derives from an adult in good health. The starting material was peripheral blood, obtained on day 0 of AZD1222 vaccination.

The CDR3: CASSFISSYNEQFF. The CDR3 nucleotides read TGTGCCAGCAGCTTTATTAGCTCCTACAATGAGCAGTTCTTC. This chain connects TRBV5-6 to TRBJ2-1, with no clear D. The CDR3 is 14 amino acids. Trimming took off 2 bases at V and 0 bases at J, with 6 bases between the two ends. The germline CDR1 and CDR2 sequences are SGHDT and YYEEEE.